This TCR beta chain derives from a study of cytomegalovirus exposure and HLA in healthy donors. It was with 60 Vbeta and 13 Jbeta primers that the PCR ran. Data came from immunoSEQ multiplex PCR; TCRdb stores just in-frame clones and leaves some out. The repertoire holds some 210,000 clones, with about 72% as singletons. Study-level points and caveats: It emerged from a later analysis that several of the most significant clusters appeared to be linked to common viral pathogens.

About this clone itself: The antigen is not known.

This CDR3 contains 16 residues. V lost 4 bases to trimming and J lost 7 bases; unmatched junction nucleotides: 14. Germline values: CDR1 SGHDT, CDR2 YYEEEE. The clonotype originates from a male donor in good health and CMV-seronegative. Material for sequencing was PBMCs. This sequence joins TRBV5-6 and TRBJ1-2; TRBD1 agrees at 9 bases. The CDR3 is CASSRGPGQGLGGYTF. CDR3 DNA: TGTGCCAGCAGCCGGGGACCGGGACAGGGTTTGGGTGGCTACACCTTC. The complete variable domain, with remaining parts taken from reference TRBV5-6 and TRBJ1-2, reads DAGVTQSPTHLIKTRGQQVTLRCSPKSGHDTVSWYQQALGQGPQFIFQYYEEEERQRGNFPDRFSGHQFPNYSSELNVNALLLGDSALYLCASSRGPGQGLGGYTFGSGTRLTVV.